One sample yielded the 14 T cell receptor beta chains listed below, sequenced in a study of T cell responses to AZD1222 COVID-19 vaccine. Profiled with immunoSEQ multiplex PCR; TCRdb holds only in-frame clones, not every one. The table shows 60,000 to 80,000 clones, with 85% occurring only once. The material was peripheral blood, obtained on day 0 of AZD1222 vaccination. These receptors came from an adult in good health.

The chain uses TRBV12-3 or TRBV12-4 and TRBJ2-7; unclear D gene. The CDR3 loop spans 12 amino acids. V shed 1 base and J shed 3 bases, with 4 bases lying between them. The chain's CDR3 is CASSLDFYEQYF. CDR3 in DNA: TGTGCCAGCAGTTTAGATTTCTACGAGCAGTACTTC.

This chain uses TRBV5-1 with TRBJ2-5; 7 bases match TRBD1. The CDR3 length is 14 residues. V lost 0 bases and J lost 2; bases outside the gene matches: 1. Germline CDR1 is SGHRS and CDR2 is YFSETQ. In DNA form, the CDR3 reads TGCGCCAGCAGCTTGGGGGGACAGCAAGAGACCCAGTACTTC. It is translated as CASSLGGQQETQYF. Filled out from reference TRBV5-1 and TRBJ2-5, the complete variable domain reads KAGVTQTPRYLIKTRGQQVTLSCSPISGHRSVSWYQQTPGQGLQFLFEYFSETQRNKGNFPGRFSGRQFSNSRSEMNVSTLELGDSALYLCASSLGGQQETQYFGPGTRLLVL.

This clone has only one observation. The gene calls are TRBV2 and TRBJ1-2; D unresolved. V was cut by 8 bases and J by 4 bases, with 8 bases left in between. CDR1 and CDR2 from the germline V gene are SNHLY and FYNNEI. This CDR3 spans 11 amino acids. For the CDR3, the DNA is TGTGCCAGCGGACGGAGCTATGGCTACACCTTC. Translating gives CASGRSYGYTF.

Relative to its sample, this clone is large. The chain carries TRBV15 and TRBJ2-5; unclear D gene. Germline V gene data show CDR1 as LNHNV and CDR2 as YYDKDF (reference sequence). CDR3 length: 13 residues. Trimming cost V 5 bases and J 4 bases, with 11 bases left between them. CDR3 region: CATSPISGETQYF. DNA of the CDR3: TGTGCCACCAGCCCCATTAGTGGAGAGACCCAGTACTTC.

V usage is TRBV5-1 and J usage is TRBJ1-2; no definite D call. Deletions cut 4 bases from V and 2 bases from J, with 12 bases between. The CDR3 covers 14 residues. In germline, CDR1 is SGHRS, CDR2 YFSETQ. In DNA form, the CDR3 reads TGCGCCAGCAGCGAGGATCACGCCAACTATGGCTACACCTTC. Protein sequence: CASSEDHANYGYTF.

The chain links TRBV27 to TRBJ1-1; D is undetermined. CDR1 MNHEY and CDR2 SMNVEV come from the germline V gene (reference sequence). With 3 bases removed from V and 4 bases from J, the gap between germline ends came to 9 bases. The CDR3 spans 13 residues. CDR3 residues: CASSFGSSTEAFF. The CDR3 DNA sequence: TGTGCCAGCAGTTTCGGTTCGTCCACTGAAGCTTTCTTT.

The rearrangement links TRBV7-2 to TRBJ1-2, with 7 bases fitting TRBD1. V was clipped by 3 bases and J by 5 bases; unmatched bases: 6. The germline CDR1 and CDR2 sequences are SGHTA and FQGNSA. CDR3 length equals 14 residues. CDR3 DNA sequence: TGTGCCAGCAGCTTCCCGGACAGGTGGTATGGCTACACCTTC. This sequence encodes CASSFPDRWYGYTF.

The CDR3 spells CASSVELGTEAFF. CDR3 bases: TGTGCCAGCAGCGTTGAACTCGGCACTGAAGCTTTCTTT. The V call is TRBV9, the J call TRBJ1-1; unclear D gene. The CDR3 has 13 residues. Germline loops: CDR1 SGDLS, CDR2 YYNGEE. V was trimmed by 2 bases and J by 4 bases, leaving 9 bases between them.

The chain has TRBV27 and TRBJ2-7, with TRBD1 identical over 10 bases. The CDR3 is 16 amino acids. The germline V gene has CDR1 MNHEY and CDR2 SMNVEV (reference sequence). The J segment lost 7 bases and the V segment lost 5 bases, leaving 14 bases of the junction unmatched. The CDR3 nucleotides are TGTGCCAGCAGTCCTGCAATCCCGGGACAGGGGTATGAGCAGTACTTC. Translated: CASSPAIPGQGYEQYF.

The V gene is TRBV3-1 (or the pseudogene TRBV3-2), the J gene TRBJ1-2; tentatively, D is TRBD1 (6 bases). CDR1 is LGHDT, CDR2 YNNKEL, per germline (reference sequence). The germline V and J ends were trimmed by 1 base and 7 bases, with 19 bases remaining between them. The CDR3 is 16 residues long. CDR3 loop: CASSQAQGEVYRGYTF. In nucleotides, the CDR3 is TGTGCCAGCAGCCAAGCACAGGGAGAGGTTTATCGTGGCTACACCTTC.

This chain joins TRBV6-5 and TRBJ1-2, with 12 bases that match TRBD1. This CDR3 spans 15 amino acids. The germline gives CDR1 MNHEY, CDR2 SVGAGI. Trimming removed 6 bases from V and 7 bases from J; junction bases left unmatched: 9. CDR3 loop: CASSRPGTGGFGYTF. In DNA, the CDR3 is TGTGCCAGCAGCCGGCCTGGGACAGGGGGCTTTGGCTACACCTTC.

The chain employs TRBV5-1 and TRBJ1-3; a possible D gene is TRBD1 (5 bases). The V end was cut by 3 bases, the J end by 0 bases, with 7 bases between. Looked up from germline, CDR1 is SGHRS and CDR2 is YFSETQ. The CDR3 contains 14 residues. The CDR3 bases are TGCGCCAGCAGCTCGGACAACTCTGGAAACACCATATATTTT. This sequence encodes CASSSDNSGNTIYF.

J is TRBJ2-3 and V is TRBV27, with 7 bases that match TRBD1. Germline V CDR1 and CDR2: MNHEY, SMNVEV (reference sequence). The length of the CDR3 is 15 residues. Germline trimming cut 2 bases from V and 4 bases from J; bases unmatched to any gene: 6. The CDR3 DNA reads as TGTGCCAGCAGTTTAGACAGGGCTTCGGCAGATACGCAGTATTTT. Translation gives CASSLDRASADTQYF.

J is TRBJ1-2 and V is TRBV5-1; D is undetermined. The CDR3 sequence is 13 residues long. CDR1 and CDR2 (germline): SGHRS, YFSETQ. The germline V and J ends were trimmed by 0 bases and 7 bases, with 10 bases remaining between them. CDR3 DNA sequence: TGCGCCAGCAGCTTGGGGGTGTTGGCTGGCTACACCTTC. As protein: CASSLGVLAGYTF.